The present TCR beta chain was sequenced within a study of T cell responses to AZD1222 COVID-19 vaccine. Here immunoSEQ multiplex PCR was the method, and the copy in TCRdb shows in-frame clones only, minus some. The data hold about 220,000 clones, with approximately 94% observed a single time. General study points: Repertoire sampling occurred only after the peak T cell response. The donor group comprised mostly white British people and more females; the analysis possibly underestimated clonal diversity. Spike-specific TCR breadth rose after two AZD1222 doses, and depth rose as well. It was only 6 or 7 AZD1222 recipients who were seropositive at baseline.

This clone occurred once. Its specificity is not known. The CDR3 contains 13 residues. V was pared by 5 bases and J by 7 bases, with 9 bases between. Looked up from germline, CDR1 is WNHNN and CDR2 is SYGVQD (reference sequence). The chain joins TRBV10-1 to TRBJ1-6; D perhaps matches TRBD1 (6 bases). The sample was peripheral blood, taken on day 0 of MenACWY control vaccination. The sequence came from an adult in good health. The CDR3 coding sequence is TGCGCCAGCAGTAATACAGGGAATTCACCCCTCCACTTT. Its protein product is CASSNTGNSPLHF.